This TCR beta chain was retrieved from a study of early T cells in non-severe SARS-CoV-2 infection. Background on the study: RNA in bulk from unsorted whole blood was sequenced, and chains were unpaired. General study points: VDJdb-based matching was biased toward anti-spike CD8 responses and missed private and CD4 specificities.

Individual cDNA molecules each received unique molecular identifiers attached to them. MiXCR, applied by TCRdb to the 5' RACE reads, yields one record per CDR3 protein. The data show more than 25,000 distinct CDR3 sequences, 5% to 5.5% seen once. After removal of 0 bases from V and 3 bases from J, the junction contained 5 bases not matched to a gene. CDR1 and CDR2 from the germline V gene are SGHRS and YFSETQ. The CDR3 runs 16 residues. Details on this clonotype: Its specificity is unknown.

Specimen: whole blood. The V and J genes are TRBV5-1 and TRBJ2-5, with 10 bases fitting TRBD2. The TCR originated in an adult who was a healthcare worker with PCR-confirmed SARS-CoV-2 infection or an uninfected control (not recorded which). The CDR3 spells CASSLARTSGKETQYF. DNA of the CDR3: TGCGCCAGCAGCTTGGCCAGGACTAGCGGTAAAGAGACCCAGTACTTC.